This TCR beta chain derives from a study of PD-L1 blockade in urothelial cancer. About the study: Treatment start was followed by blood analysis at 3 weeks (second dose) and again at 6 weeks. Median T cell yield from blood was 110,000 to 150,000.

The V end was cut by 6 bases, the J end by 6 bases, with 15 bases between. This CDR3 spans 14 amino acids. Germline V gene data show CDR1 as MGHDK and CDR2 as SYGVNS. Each PCR received spiked synthetic TCR analog templates. The method was immunoSEQ multiplex PCR; TCRdb's version includes in-frame clones alone and lacks a portion of them. The profile shows around 110,000 clones, roughly 90% of them singletons. Time point: peripheral blood 6 weeks after treatment start. All patients carried locally advanced or metastatic urothelial carcinoma. The clonotype comes from a man in his 60s with urothelial cancer. The V gene is TRBV25-1, the J gene TRBJ2-1, with D uncertain. The specimen comprised PBMCs, sampled around atezolizumab (anti-PD-L1) treatment. The CDR3 coding sequence is TGTGCCAGCAGGACTCGGTCCGGTCCCAATGAGCAGTTCTTC. Translating gives CASRTRSGPNEQFF.